The 17 T cell receptor beta chains below were found in one sample sequenced in a study of blood T cell repertoires in COVID-19. TCRdb's copy holds only in-frame clones and misses some; the assay was immunoSEQ multiplex PCR. This table holds over 200,000 clones, about 93% found once. The sample taken for sequencing was peripheral blood. These receptors originate from a man aged 55 to 70 with COVID-19, enrolled during active disease.

The rearrangement joins TRBV28 to TRBJ1-2, with a tentative D call TRBD1 (6 bases). Trimming removed 7 bases at V and 7 bases at J, with 19 bases between. CDR1 and CDR2 (germline): MDHEN, SYDVKM. This CDR3 has 14 amino acids. The CDR3 region is CASIPGQTLTGYTF. In nucleotides, the CDR3 is TGTGCCAGCATACCGGGACAAACACTTACTGGCTACACCTTC.

The V gene is TRBV5-6, the J gene TRBJ2-7, with D maybe TRBD2 (6 bases). The CDR3 sequence is 15 residues long. Germline assignment: CDR1 SGHDT and CDR2 YYEEEE. Trimming cost V 1 base and J 2 bases, with 13 bases left between them. CDR3 loop: CASSLRVADTYEQYF. CDR3 DNA: TGTGCCAGCAGCTTGAGGGTAGCGGATACCTACGAGCAGTACTTC.

CDR3 in amino acids: CASSQQAGSSQPQHF. CDR3 DNA sequence: TGCGCCAGCAGCCAACAGGCAGGGTCGAGTCAGCCCCAGCATTTT. The V gene is TRBV4-3, the J gene TRBJ1-5; maybe TRBD1 (5 bases). From germline, CDR1 is LGHNA and CDR2 YSLEER. The CDR3 has 15 residues. V lost 2 bases and J lost 6, with 14 bases in between.

The J gene is TRBJ1-5, the V gene TRBV19; 9 nucleotides line up with TRBD1. V was pared by 4 bases and J by 2 bases, with 9 bases of the junction left unmatched. The CDR3 has 17 residues. The germline V gene has CDR1 LNHDA and CDR2 SQIVND (reference sequence). The CDR3 DNA reads TGTGCCAGTAGTACGGACAGGGGTATCAAGCGCAATCAGCCCCAGCATTTT. Residues: CASSTDRGIKRNQPQHF.

This clone was seen only once. The rearrangement joins TRBV7-2 to TRBJ2-1; TRBD1 matches at 10 bases. Germline trimming cut 3 bases from V and 10 bases from J; bases unmatched to any gene: 9. The germline CDR1 and CDR2 sequences are SGHTA and FQGNSA. The CDR3 extends over 15 amino acids. CDR3 DNA sequence: TGTGCCAGCAGCTTCCGGGACAGGGGTGCGCGGGAGCAGTTCTTC. Its protein is CASSFRDRGAREQFF.

The chain recombines TRBV19 with TRBJ2-1; 11 nucleotides match TRBD2. Per the germline V gene, CDR1 is LNHDA and CDR2 is SQIVND (reference sequence). With V trimmed by 6 bases and J by 7 bases, 5 bases remained unmatched. CDR3 size: 14 residues. This chain's CDR3 is CASRLAGGGNEQFF. CDR3 DNA sequence: TGTGCCAGTAGGCTAGCGGGGGGCGGGAATGAGCAGTTCTTC.

This sequence joins TRBV28 and TRBJ1-5; D may be TRBD1 (5 bases). The germline V gene encodes CDR1 MDHEN and CDR2 SYDVKM. Between the trimmed V and J ends, which lost 6 bases and 4 bases, there was a span of 16 bases. This CDR3 spans 15 amino acids. The CDR3 here is CASSAYGGNNQPQHF. CDR3 DNA sequence: TGTGCCAGCAGCGCCTACGGGGGGAATAATCAGCCCCAGCATTTT.

The chain employs TRBV7-9 and TRBJ2-7; 8 positions agree with TRBD1. The J segment lost 2 bases and the V segment lost 4 bases, leaving 4 bases of the junction unmatched. CDR1 SEHNR and CDR2 FQNEAQ come from the germline V gene (reference sequence). The CDR3 contains 14 residues. CDR3: CASSSTGAPYEQYF. The DNA of the CDR3 is TGTGCCAGCAGCTCGACAGGGGCTCCCTACGAGCAGTACTTC. Supplemented by reference TRBV7-9 and TRBJ2-7, the full variable domain reads DTGVSQNPRHKITKRGQNVTFRCDPISEHNRLYWYRQTLGQGPEFLTYFQNEAQLEKSRLLSDRFSAERPKGSFSTLEIQRTEQGDSAMYLCASSSTGAPYEQYFGPGTRLTVT.

The rearrangement links TRBV2 to TRBJ1-4; TRBD1 is a possible D gene (5 bases). V was clipped by 6 bases and J by 3 bases, with 14 bases between them. CDR3 length: 15 residues. CDR1 is SNHLY, CDR2 FYNNEI, per germline. CDR3 region: CASRSRGTANEKLFF. DNA of the CDR3: TGTGCCAGCAGGTCTAGGGGAACGGCTAATGAAAAACTGTTTTTT.

The CDR3 DNA reads TGCAGTGCTAGTCAGGGTATGAACACTGAAGCTTTCTTT. Protein product: CSASQGMNTEAFF. V and J are TRBV20-1 and TRBJ1-1; TRBD1 is a possible D gene (5 bases). The CDR3 sequence is 13 residues long. The germline gives CDR1 DFQATT, CDR2 SNEGSKA (reference sequence). V dropped 3 bases and J dropped 0 bases, with 8 bases sitting between them.

The chain carries TRBV5-4 and TRBJ2-7; D might be TRBD1 (5 bases). V was shortened by 2 bases and J by 3 bases, with 12 bases between the two germline ends. The CDR3 contains 14 residues. Germline-derived CDR1 and CDR2 are SGHNT and YYREEE (reference sequence). CDR3 nucleotides: TGTGCCAGCAGCTTAAGCACAGGCTTCTACGAGCAGTACTTC. Translating gives CASSLSTGFYEQYF.

The chain couples TRBV11-2 to TRBJ2-7; a possible D gene is TRBD1 (6 bases). CDR1 and CDR2 (germline): SGHAT, FQNNGV. The CDR3 is made up of 14 amino acids. The V end was cut by 2 bases, the J end by 3 bases, with 11 bases between. The CDR3 sequence: CASSLSTGSYEQYF. CDR3 nucleotides: TGTGCCAGCAGCTTAAGTACAGGGAGCTACGAGCAGTACTTC.

The genes are TRBV19 and TRBJ1-2; 7 bases line up with TRBD1. Per germline, CDR1 LNHDA and CDR2 SQIVND (reference sequence). The CDR3 has 13 residues. The junction had 8 bases not matched to a gene; V was cut back by 5 bases and J by 8 bases. The CDR3 DNA is TGTGCCAGTAGTGCACAGGGGCATTGGGGCTACACCTTC. Amino acids: CASSAQGHWGYTF.

The chain combines TRBV3-1 (or the pseudogene TRBV3-2) with TRBJ1-1; D unresolved. The CDR3 runs to 13 residues. Germline V lookup: CDR1 LGHDT, CDR2 YNNKEL (reference sequence). The V and J ends lost 8 bases and 1 base respectively, with 11 bases between them. CDR3 residues: CASGGGPNTEAFF. Here the CDR3 DNA reads TGTGCCAGCGGTGGAGGGCCGAACACTGAAGCTTTCTTT.

The chain couples TRBV20-1 to TRBJ2-7, with a tentative D call TRBD2 (6 bases). V was pared by 3 bases and J by 6 bases, with 21 bases between. This CDR3 contains 15 residues. Germline-derived CDR1 and CDR2 are DFQATT and SNEGSKA (reference sequence). The CDR3 DNA sequence: TGCAGTGCTAGTCTGGTCGCGGGGCCTGGGGGCGAGCAGTACTTC. Its protein is CSASLVAGPGGEQYF.

The rearrangement uses TRBV21-1 and TRBJ1-4. TRBV21-1 is reported as a pseudogene. The length of the CDR3 is 16 residues. CDR3 coding DNA: TGTGCCAGCAGCGCCTCCTCGGGGGGGCGTAATGAAAAACTGTTTTTT. Translation: CASSASSGGRNEKLFF.

The J gene is TRBJ1-2, the V gene TRBV2; no reliable D call. V was pared by 0 bases and J by 8 bases, with 13 bases between. The CDR3 spans 14 residues. Germline assignment: CDR1 SNHLY and CDR2 FYNNEI. Here the CDR3 DNA reads TGTGCCAGCAGTGAAGCGCGTGCCGCGGGAGGCTACACCTTC. This translates into CASSEARAAGGYTF. Variable domain in full (rest from reference TRBV2 and TRBJ1-2): EPEVTQTPSHQVTQMGQEVILRCVPISNHLYFYWYRQILGQKVEFLVSFYNNEISEKSEIFDDQFSVERPDGSNFTLKIRSTKLEDSAMYFCASSEARAAGGYTFGSGTRLTVV.